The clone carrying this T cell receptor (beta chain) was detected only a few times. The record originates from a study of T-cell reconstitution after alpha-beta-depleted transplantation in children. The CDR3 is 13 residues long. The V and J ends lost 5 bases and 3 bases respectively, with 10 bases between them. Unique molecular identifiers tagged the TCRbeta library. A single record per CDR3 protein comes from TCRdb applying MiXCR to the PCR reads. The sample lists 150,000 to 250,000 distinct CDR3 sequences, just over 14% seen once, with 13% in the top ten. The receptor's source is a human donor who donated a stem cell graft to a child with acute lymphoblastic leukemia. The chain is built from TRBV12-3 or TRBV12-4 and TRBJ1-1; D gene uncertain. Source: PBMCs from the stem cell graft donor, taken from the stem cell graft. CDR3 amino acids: CASSPGVHTEAFF. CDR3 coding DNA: TGTGCCAGCAGTCCGGGTGTTCACACTGAAGCTTTCTTT.